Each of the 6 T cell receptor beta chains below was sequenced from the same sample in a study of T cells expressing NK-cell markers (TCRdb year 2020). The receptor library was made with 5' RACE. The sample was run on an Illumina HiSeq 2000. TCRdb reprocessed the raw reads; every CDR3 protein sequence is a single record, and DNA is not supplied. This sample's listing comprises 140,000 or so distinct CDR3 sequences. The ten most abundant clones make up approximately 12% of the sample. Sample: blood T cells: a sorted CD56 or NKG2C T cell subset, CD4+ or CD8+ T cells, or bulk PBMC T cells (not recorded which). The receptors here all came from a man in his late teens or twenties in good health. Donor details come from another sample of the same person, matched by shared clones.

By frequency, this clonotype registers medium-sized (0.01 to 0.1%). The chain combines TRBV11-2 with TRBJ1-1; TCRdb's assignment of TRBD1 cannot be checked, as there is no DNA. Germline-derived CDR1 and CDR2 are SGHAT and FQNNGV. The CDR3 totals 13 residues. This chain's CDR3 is CASSLPDLTEAFF.

The CDR3 loop reads CASSYGVAEGETWAKNIQYF. V is TRBV6-2 or TRBV6-3 and J is TRBJ2-4; TCRdb calls TRBD2, which cannot be checked without DNA. Germline assignment: CDR1 MNHEY and CDR2 SVGEGT. The CDR3 has 20 residues.

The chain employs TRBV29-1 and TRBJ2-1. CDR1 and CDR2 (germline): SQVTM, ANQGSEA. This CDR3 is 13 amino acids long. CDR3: CSVVPLVSNEQFF.

CDR3 loop: CATSGMDSPTYEQYF. V is TRBV15 and J is TRBJ2-7; TCRdb outputs TRBD1, but without DNA this stays unchecked. The CDR3 totals 15 residues. Germline V gene data show CDR1 as LNHNV and CDR2 as YYDKDF (reference sequence).

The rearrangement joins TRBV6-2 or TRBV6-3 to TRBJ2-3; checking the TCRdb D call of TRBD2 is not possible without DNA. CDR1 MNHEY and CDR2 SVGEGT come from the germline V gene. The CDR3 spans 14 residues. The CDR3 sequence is CASTQRGHTDTQYF.

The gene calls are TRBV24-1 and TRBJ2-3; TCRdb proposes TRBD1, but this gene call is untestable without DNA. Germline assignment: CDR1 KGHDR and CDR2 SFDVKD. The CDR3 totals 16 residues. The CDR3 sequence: CATSDLGGSTTDTQYF.